This TCR beta chain emerged from a study of PD-1 blockade in classical Hodgkin lymphoma. For this clone: As yet, its antigen is unknown.

Only in-frame clones appear in the TCRdb table, and some are missing; sequencing was by immunoSEQ multiplex PCR. The sample holds tens of thousands of clones; 89% are singletons and the top ten take roughly 10%. All the patients suffered relapse after autologous stem cell transplantation, and brentuximab vedotin exposure differed. Study-wide results and caveats: The study found that TCR diversity rose significantly by C4D1 in CD4+ but not CD8+ cells. Those achieving complete response showed baseline diversity like newly diagnosed patients. Before treatment, TCR diversity in newly diagnosed patients was reportedly lower than in healthy donors.

Looked up from germline, CDR1 is SGHRS and CDR2 is YFSETQ. Losses at the gene ends were 0 bases for V and 2 bases for J; bases not matched to a gene: 3. The CDR3 has 16 amino acids. The sequence came from a human donor with classical Hodgkin lymphoma. This chain uses TRBV5-1 with TRBJ2-7; TRBD2 agrees at 12 bases. The sequenced sample was peripheral blood mononuclear cells (PBMCs), obtained before the second cycle of nivolumab. The CDR3 DNA reads TGCGCCAGCAGCTTGGGACTAGCGGGGGTTCCCTACGAGCAGTACTTC. As protein: CASSLGLAGVPYEQYF.